The 31 T cell receptor beta chains below come from one sample, sequenced in a study of T cell responses to AZD1222 COVID-19 vaccine. Assay: immunoSEQ multiplex PCR; the TCRdb copy retains only in-frame clones and omits some. The repertoire holds 140,000 or so clones, 70% to 90% seen once, with nearly 3.5% in the top ten. This material consisted of peripheral blood, taken on day 0 of AZD1222 vaccination. Every receptor here comes from an adult in good health.

CDR3 in amino acids: CASSLMGGGGQPQHF. Written as DNA, the CDR3 is TGCGCCAGCAGCCTGATGGGGGGAGGGGGTCAGCCCCAGCATTTT. This sequence joins TRBV10-2 and TRBJ1-5; D is perhaps TRBD1 (6 bases). V was cut by 6 bases and J by 6 bases, with 18 bases left in between. The CDR3 has 15 residues. Per germline, CDR1 WSHSY and CDR2 SAAADI.

The chain couples TRBV9 to TRBJ1-4; D is unclear. The germline gives CDR1 SGDLS, CDR2 YYNGEE. The V and J ends lost 2 bases and 5 bases respectively, with 13 bases between them. The CDR3 loop spans 15 amino acids. The chain's CDR3 is CASSVTTDSNEKLFF. The CDR3 bases are TGTGCCAGCAGCGTTACTACCGACTCCAATGAAAAACTGTTTTTT.

V is TRBV9 and J is TRBJ2-5; TRBD2 might be the D (5 bases). Germline CDR1 and CDR2: SGDLS and YYNGEE. V dropped 2 bases and J dropped 1 base, with 9 bases sitting between them. This CDR3 comprises 14 residues. The CDR3 bases are TGTGCCAGCAGCGTCGGACTGGGCCAAGAGACCCAGTACTTC. It is translated as CASSVGLGQETQYF.

The chain combines TRBV24-1 with TRBJ2-1; possibly TRBD2 for D (5 bases). This CDR3 is 15 amino acids long. Between the trimmed V and J ends, which lost 4 bases and 5 bases, there was a span of 14 bases. The germline gives CDR1 KGHDR, CDR2 SFDVKD. CDR3 amino acids: CATSDPGGGDNEQFF. CDR3 nucleotides: TGTGCCACCAGTGACCCGGGCGGAGGTGACAATGAGCAGTTCTTC.

The rearrangement uses TRBV7-8 and TRBJ1-6, with D unclear. Germline lookup yields CDR1 SGHVS and CDR2 FQNEAQ. CDR3 size: 15 residues. The V end was cut by 2 bases, the J end by 7 bases, with 12 bases between. CDR3 nucleotides: TGTGCCAGCAGCTTATCCGGCCAGATGAATTCACCCCTCCACTTT. This gives the protein CASSLSGQMNSPLHF.

This chain links TRBV9 with TRBJ2-6; 9 nucleotides agree with TRBD2. The V gene's germline CDR1 is SGDLS and CDR2 YYNGEE. CDR3 length: 17 amino acids. J was trimmed by 1 base and V by 0 bases; bases with no gene match: 2. The CDR3 protein is CASSVGTSDSGANVLTF. The CDR3 nucleotides read TGTGCCAGCAGCGTAGGGACTAGCGATTCTGGGGCCAACGTCCTGACTTTC.

As for this clone: The same CDR3 can be traced to other DNA sequences in this sample. The chain's CDR3 is CASSFTGIGNTIYF. The DNA of the CDR3 is TGTGCCAGCAGCTTTACAGGTATCGGAAACACCATATATTTT. The chain links TRBV5-6 to TRBJ1-3, with D perhaps matching TRBD1 (5 bases). The germline V gene encodes CDR1 SGHDT and CDR2 YYEEEE. The CDR3 totals 14 residues. Trimming took 2 bases from V and 4 from J, leaving 10 bases between them.

This chain connects TRBV19 to TRBJ1-5; D unclear. The ends were cut back, 3 bases at V and 4 bases at J, with 13 bases in the middle. The germline CDR1 and CDR2 sequences are LNHDA and SQIVND (reference sequence). The length of the CDR3 is 15 residues. This chain's CDR3 is CASSIYRGKNQPQHF. For the CDR3, the DNA is TGTGCCAGTAGTATCTACCGCGGGAAAAATCAGCCCCAGCATTTT.

The V call is TRBV2, the J call TRBJ1-5; 8 bases are a match to TRBD1. The V segment lost 4 bases and the J segment 1 base; nucleotides outside the gene matches: 3. The germline V gene encodes CDR1 SNHLY and CDR2 FYNNEI. This CDR3 spans 15 amino acids. In nucleotides, the CDR3 is TGTGCCAGCAGTGGGACAGGGCGAAGCAATCAGCCCCAGCATTTT. It translates to CASSGTGRSNQPQHF.

The J gene is TRBJ2-7, the V gene TRBV20-1, with D uncertain. There are 11 residues in the CDR3. Germline loops: CDR1 DFQATT, CDR2 SNEGSKA (reference sequence). Trimming pared 0 bases from V and 4 bases from J, leaving 4 bases between. CDR3 sequence (DNA): TGCAGTGCTAGAGATGCTTACGAGCAGTACTTC. It specifies CSARDAYEQYF.

V is TRBV21-1 and J is TRBJ1-2. TRBV21-1 is labeled a pseudogene. There are 16 residues in the CDR3. The CDR3 region has the DNA TGTGCCAGCAGCAAAGATGGCGGGACACTCAACTATGGCTACACCTTC. Its translation is CASSKDGGTLNYGYTF.

This chain connects TRBV7-9 to TRBJ2-2, with no clear D. V was pared by 7 bases and J by 3 bases, with 21 bases between. The CDR3 is 17 amino acids. The germline CDR1 and CDR2 sequences are SEHNR and FQNEAQ (reference sequence). The CDR3 is CASIILGSVMDTGELFF. In nucleotides, the CDR3 is TGTGCCAGCATCATTTTGGGCAGCGTAATGGACACCGGGGAGCTGTTTTTT.

This chain uses TRBV9 with TRBJ2-4; D remains unclear. Trimming took off 0 bases at V and 13 bases at J, with 11 bases between the two ends. The CDR3 runs to 12 residues. CDR1 and CDR2 (germline): SGDLS, YYNGEE. This chain's CDR3 is CASSVEGPPQYF. DNA for the CDR3: TGTGCCAGCAGCGTAGAAGGACCCCCACAGTACTTC.

The chain combines TRBV5-6 with TRBJ2-1; 7 bases are a match to TRBD2. V shed 10 bases, J shed 2 bases, and the junction held 9 bases outside the gene matches. The CDR3 is 14 residues long. CDR1 and CDR2 from the germline V gene are SGHDT and YYEEEE. CDR3 amino acids: CAATGGTAYNEQFF. The DNA of the CDR3 is TGTGCCGCAACCGGGGGGACCGCCTACAATGAGCAGTTCTTC. The full variable domain, in which reference TRBV5-6 and TRBJ2-1 provide the parts outside the CDR3, is DAGVTQSPTHLIKTRGQQVTLRCSPKSGHDTVSWYQQALGQGPQFIFQYYEEEERQRGNFPDRFSGHQFPNYSSELNVNALLLGDSALYLCAATGGTAYNEQFFGPGTRLTVL.

This CDR3 reads CAGGREKLFF. As DNA, the CDR3 is TGTGCCGGGGGGAGAGAAAAACTGTTTTTT. The genes are TRBV30 and TRBJ1-4; D perhaps matches TRBD1 (5 bases). The CDR3 loop spans 10 amino acids. Looked up from germline, CDR1 is GTSNPN and CDR2 is SVGIG (reference sequence). V dropped 8 bases and J dropped 8 bases, with 9 bases sitting between them.

The chain is built from TRBV18 and TRBJ2-7; no clear D gene. CDR1 and CDR2 from the germline V gene are KGHSH and LQKENI. The CDR3 has 14 residues. Trimming cost V 3 bases and J 0 bases, with 9 bases left between them. The CDR3: CASSPTRSSYEQYF. The CDR3 nucleotides read TGTGCCAGCTCACCGACCAGGAGCTCCTACGAGCAGTACTTC.

This clone has a handful of counts. V usage is TRBV5-1 and J usage is TRBJ2-3; 13 bases align to TRBD2. The CDR3 is 17 residues long. Germline V gives CDR1 SGHRS, CDR2 YFSETQ. V dropped 4 bases and J dropped 0; count of bases not matched to a gene: 5. The CDR3 DNA reads as TGCGCCAGCAGCCGGACTAGCGGGAGTATTAGCACAGATACGCAGTATTTT. Its translation is CASSRTSGSISTDTQYF.

V and J are TRBV3-1 (or the pseudogene TRBV3-2) and TRBJ2-1; unclear D gene. CDR1 and CDR2 from the germline V gene are LGHDT and YNNKEL (reference sequence). V shed 1 base and J shed 4 bases, with 11 bases lying between them. The CDR3 totals 15 residues. DNA of the CDR3: TGTGCCAGCAGCCAAGTGCTACGAACTTACAATGAGCAGTTCTTC. Protein sequence: CASSQVLRTYNEQFF.

This clone is a singleton in its sample. J is TRBJ1-3 and V is TRBV28; the D gene is possibly TRBD1 (5 bases). In germline, CDR1 is MDHEN, CDR2 SYDVKM. Trimming cost V 8 bases and J 2 bases, with 13 bases left between them. This CDR3 has 14 residues. CDR3 sequence: CASGTSGAGNTIYF. Written as DNA, the CDR3 is TGTGCCAGCGGGACTTCGGGGGCTGGAAACACCATATATTTT.

The genes are TRBV7-2 and TRBJ2-7; weak D call: TRBD1 (6 bases). CDR3 length equals 14 residues. Trimming shortened V by 0 bases and J by 2 bases, and 8 bases separated the two germline ends. Germline CDR1 is SGHTA and CDR2 is FQGNSA. This CDR3 reads CASSLAQGTYEQYF. DNA of the CDR3: TGTGCCAGCAGCTTAGCACAGGGTACCTACGAGCAGTACTTC.

The V and J genes are TRBV7-9 and TRBJ2-1; D uncertain. This CDR3 contains 10 residues. CDR1 and CDR2 (germline): SEHNR, FQNEAQ (reference sequence). V lost 4 bases and J 8 bases, leaving 3 bases between the germline ends. CDR3 sequence (DNA): TGTGCCAGCAGCTCAGATGAGCAGTTCTTC. Its protein product is CASSSDEQFF.

The rearrangement joins TRBV30 to TRBJ1-1; D is unresolved. The CDR3 extends over 13 amino acids. Deletions cut 5 bases from V and 1 base from J, with 11 bases between. The germline V gene encodes CDR1 GTSNPN and CDR2 SVGIG (reference sequence). Written as DNA, the CDR3 is TGTGCCTGGGGCAAACACGAGAACACTGAAGCTTTCTTT. This gives the protein CAWGKHENTEAFF.

V usage is TRBV29-1 and J usage is TRBJ2-1, with unresolved D. V was pared by 2 bases and J by 7 bases, with 6 bases between. The CDR3 length is 11 residues. The V gene's germline CDR1 is SQVTM and CDR2 ANQGSEA. CDR3 DNA: TGCAGCGTTGAAACGGAAAATGAGCAGTTCTTC. Amino acid sequence: CSVETENEQFF.

J is TRBJ1-2 and V is TRBV10-3, with D possibly TRBD1 on 6 matching bases. V was cut by 6 bases and J by 8 bases, with 22 bases left in between. This CDR3 spans 15 amino acids. CDR1 ENHRY and CDR2 SYGVKD come from the germline V gene. DNA for the CDR3: TGTGCCATCAGGGAAGAGGCAGGGGCAGTTGGCGGCTACACCTTC. This codes for CAIREEAGAVGGYTF.

This sequence joins TRBV27 and TRBJ1-1; D is uncertain. V dropped 8 bases and J dropped 6 bases, with 13 bases sitting between them. Germline V CDR1 and CDR2: MNHEY, SMNVEV (reference sequence). This CDR3 has 12 amino acids. The DNA for the CDR3 is TGTGCCAGCCGCTTCCCGGGCGCTGAAGCTTTCTTT. Its protein is CASRFPGAEAFF.

V gene TRBV13 combines with J gene TRBJ1-4, with D tentatively TRBD1 (5 bases). V lost 6 bases and J lost 4, with 15 bases in between. This CDR3 comprises 15 residues. Germline V CDR1 and CDR2: PRHDT, FYEKMQ (reference sequence). The DNA for the CDR3 is TGTGCCAGCAGGGGGAAGGGACTCCTTAATGAAAAACTGTTTTTT. Protein sequence: CASRGKGLLNEKLFF.

The chain recombines TRBV12-3 or TRBV12-4 with TRBJ1-2; weak D call: TRBD1 (5 bases). Trimming left V 3 bases short and J 7 bases short, with 12 bases between. The CDR3 covers 13 residues. The CDR3 is CASSFLGHGGYTF. The CDR3, as DNA: TGTGCCAGCAGTTTCTTGGGGCATGGTGGCTACACCTTC.

The chain links TRBV11-2 to TRBJ1-1; D remains ambiguous. The CDR3 is 13 residues long. The germline V gene has CDR1 SGHAT and CDR2 FQNNGV. V lost 4 bases and J lost 0, with 6 bases in between. In DNA form, the CDR3 reads TGTGCCAGCAGCTCTGAATTGAACACTGAAGCTTTCTTT. Amino acid sequence: CASSSELNTEAFF.

A single count supports this clone. This chain uses TRBV2 with TRBJ1-2, with D possibly matching TRBD1 (5 bases). Germline V gene sequence: CDR1 SNHLY, CDR2 FYNNEI. Deletions cut 6 bases from V and 4 bases from J, with 15 bases between. The CDR3 has 14 residues. The CDR3 protein is CASRRDSLIYGYTF. The CDR3 nucleotides read TGTGCCAGCAGGAGGGACTCTTTAATCTATGGCTACACCTTC.

The rearrangement links TRBV5-1 to TRBJ1-1; 11 nucleotides line up with TRBD1. CDR1 and CDR2 (germline): SGHRS, YFSETQ. There are 14 residues in the CDR3. V lost 0 bases, J lost 6 bases, and 1 base stayed unmatched. CDR3 region: CASSLEGQGAEAFF. Here the CDR3 DNA reads TGCGCCAGCAGCTTGGAGGGACAGGGGGCTGAAGCTTTCTTT.

This clone was counted once. The rearrangement joins TRBV30 to TRBJ1-5; tentative D call: TRBD1 (5 bases). The CDR3 runs 12 residues. Looked up from germline, CDR1 is GTSNPN and CDR2 is SVGIG (reference sequence). Deletions cut 2 bases from V and 13 bases from J, with 15 bases between. CDR3 region: CAWSLFGTPQHF. In DNA form, the CDR3 reads TGTGCCTGGAGTTTGTTTGGGACGCCTCAGCATTTT.